Presented here are 30 T cell receptor beta chains from one specimen sequenced in a study of robustness of blood B and T cell sequencing (dated by TCRdb to the late 2010s). TCRbeta repertoires were quantified from mRNA rather than genomic DNA, which captures expressed receptors. The library was produced with PCR. The run used an Illumina MiSeq. cDNA was synthesized with SMARTScribe reverse transcriptase and a 5' template-switch oligo that added a universal priming site. The template-switch oligo carried a 12-nucleotide random unique molecular identifier (UMI) that tagged each cDNA molecule. The public reads were reanalyzed by TCRdb: fastp trimming at Q25, MiXCR alignment, in-frame beta chains only. Rows with a matching CDR3 protein are joined into one entry that keeps the most common DNA and genes. For this sample the table gives 3,000 to 4,500 distinct CDR3 sequences, of which about 56% were detected only once. The leading ten clones occupy around 28% of the sample.

The sample comprised peripheral blood. The receptor source for this set is a human donor in good health.

V is TRBV7-3 and J is TRBJ2-6, with D unclear. CDR3 length: 15 amino acids. From germline, CDR1 is SGHTA and CDR2 FQGTGA. V was shortened by 3 bases and J by 0 bases, with 6 bases between the two germline ends. The CDR3 bases are TGTGCCAGCAGCTTTTACGGCTCTGGGGCCAACGTCCTGACTTTC. It yields the protein CASSFYGSGANVLTF.

The gene calls are TRBV5-6 and TRBJ2-3; no clear D. Germline values: CDR1 SGHDT, CDR2 YYEEEE. Trimming shortened V by 4 bases and J by 2 bases, and 11 bases separated the two germline ends. This CDR3 has 14 residues. The CDR3 sequence: CASSHSVSTDTQYF. The CDR3 DNA sequence: TGTGCCAGCAGCCATTCAGTTTCCACAGATACGCAGTATTTT.

The chain employs TRBV5-1 and TRBJ2-1; the match to TRBD2 covers 8 bases. The CDR3 loop spans 15 amino acids. The V and J ends lost 2 bases and 3 bases, in that order; junction bases with no gene match: 4. Germline loops: CDR1 SGHRS, CDR2 YFSETQ. The CDR3 here is CASSFGGVVYNEQFF. The CDR3 DNA reads TGCGCCAGCAGCTTCGGGGGGGTAGTCTACAATGAGCAGTTCTTC.

The chain's CDR3 is CASSETGPGSGEQYF. CDR3 coding DNA: TGTGCCAGCAGCGAAACAGGCCCCGGGTCGGGAGAGCAGTACTTC. The V call is TRBV2, the J call TRBJ2-7; D is tentatively TRBD1 or TRBD2 (5 bases each). The germline V and J ends were trimmed by 6 bases and 7 bases, with 22 bases remaining between them. This CDR3 is 15 amino acids long. Germline CDR1 reads SNHLY; CDR2 reads FYNNEI.

The chain recombines TRBV20-1 with TRBJ1-2, with 10 bases lining up with TRBD1. Germline V CDR1 and CDR2: DFQATT, SNEGSKA (reference sequence). The length of the CDR3 is 14 residues. V shed 5 bases and J 6 bases; nucleotides not matched to a gene: 9. CDR3 in amino acids: CSAPNRQGAHGYTF. CDR3 nucleotides: TGCAGTGCTCCAAACCGACAGGGGGCTCATGGCTACACCTTC.

The J gene is TRBJ1-5, the V gene TRBV20-1; possibly TRBD1 for D (6 bases). The CDR3 consists of 17 residues. Looked up from germline, CDR1 is DFQATT and CDR2 is SNEGSKA (reference sequence). The germline V and J ends were trimmed by 0 bases and 4 bases, with 19 bases remaining between them. CDR3: CSARDRYTGITNQPQHF. The CDR3 DNA is TGCAGTGCTAGAGATCGGTATACAGGGATCACAAATCAGCCCCAGCATTTT.

CDR3 sequence reads: CAWSVLESSYNSPLHF. The CDR3 DNA reads TGTGCCTGGAGTGTATTAGAGAGCTCCTATAATTCACCCCTCCACTTT. The chain has TRBV30 and TRBJ1-6; D is ambiguous. The CDR3 spans 16 residues. The germline V gene encodes CDR1 GTSNPN and CDR2 SVGIG (reference sequence). Trimming removed 0 bases at V and 0 bases at J, with 9 bases between.

The genes are TRBV5-1 and TRBJ2-2; TRBD2 matches 12 bases. Germline V gene lookup returns CDR1 SGHRS and CDR2 YFSETQ. CDR3 length equals 17 residues. After removal of 0 bases from V and 4 bases from J, the junction contained 4 bases not matched to a gene. The CDR3 coding sequence is TGCGCCAGCAGCTTGGCGACTAGCGGGGGCCTCACCGGGGAGCTGTTTTTT. Its translation: CASSLATSGGLTGELFF.

The gene calls are TRBV10-3 and TRBJ1-2; unclear D gene. Germline lookup yields CDR1 ENHRY and CDR2 SYGVKD. V lost 0 bases to trimming and J lost 0 bases, with 8 bases between them. The CDR3 runs 15 residues. The CDR3 nucleotides read TGTGCCATCAGTGAGTCCGTAGCCTCTAACTATGGCTACACCTTC. Translated, it gives CAISESVASNYGYTF.

This clonotype was seen only a few times. The rearrangement joins TRBV5-5 to TRBJ1-2; no definite D call. The ends were cut back, 0 bases at V and 0 bases at J, with 12 bases in the middle. The germline gives CDR1 SGHKS, CDR2 YYEKEE (reference sequence). The CDR3 spans 16 residues. This chain's CDR3 is CASSLGTDAPNYGYTF. The CDR3 DNA reads as TGTGCCAGCAGCTTGGGGACGGACGCTCCTAACTATGGCTACACCTTC.

CDR3 nucleotide sequence: TGCAGTGCTATCGGACTGGCATTTTTCTTGAACACTGAAGCTTTCTTT. It specifies CSAIGLAFFLNTEAFF. This rearrangement joins TRBV20-1 to TRBJ1-1; D unclear. Germline V gives CDR1 DFQATT, CDR2 SNEGSKA (reference sequence). The CDR3 is made up of 16 amino acids. V lost 4 bases to trimming and J lost 0 bases, with 18 bases between them.

In this sample, this clonotype turned up a few times. This rearrangement joins TRBV7-7 to TRBJ2-1; D is tentatively TRBD1 or TRBD2 (5 bases each). The V gene's germline CDR1 is SSHAT and CDR2 FNYEAQ (reference sequence). CDR3 size: 15 residues. The V end lost 1 base, the J end lost 4 bases, and 11 bases lay between the germline ends. The CDR3 region has the DNA TGTGCCAGCAGCTTAGGAGGGGCTAGTTACAATGAGCAGTTCTTC. It codes for CASSLGGASYNEQFF.

This clonotype showed up just a few times. This chain uses TRBV23-1 with TRBJ1-5; TRBD1 matches 12 bases. TRBV23-1 is an open reading frame, and its role is uncertain. The CDR3 contains 17 residues. The junction had 12 bases not matched to a gene; V was cut back by 10 bases and J by 2 bases. CDR3 DNA sequence: TGCGCCAACCCCCGGGGGACAGGGGGCGCGGGCAATCAGCCCCAGCATTTT. It specifies CANPRGTGGAGNQPQHF.

The rearrangement joins TRBV10-3 to TRBJ2-1, with D possibly being TRBD1 or TRBD2 (6 bases each). Trimming pared 7 bases from V and 8 bases from J, leaving 27 bases between. Germline CDR1 and CDR2: ENHRY and SYGVKD. This CDR3 comprises 17 residues. Here the CDR3 reads CAIKGGAKRAAVDEQFF. The DNA of the CDR3 is TGTGCCATCAAGGGGGGAGCAAAGCGGGCCGCCGTCGATGAGCAGTTCTTC.

This chain connects TRBV6-5 to TRBJ1-2; 8 bases agree with TRBD1. Germline trimming cut 6 bases from V and 3 bases from J; bases unmatched to any gene: 12. The CDR3 has 16 residues. Germline CDR1 reads MNHEY; CDR2 reads SVGAGI. In DNA form, the CDR3 reads TGTGCCAGCAGACTACAGAGGACAGGGTTAGACTATGGCTACACCTTC. It translates to CASRLQRTGLDYGYTF.

This clonotype was found a few times. The chain recombines TRBV6-2 or TRBV6-3 with TRBJ2-3; 11 bases are a match to TRBD1. Germline loops: CDR1 MNHEY, CDR2 SVGEGT. V gave up 4 bases and J gave up 1 base; unmatched junction bases: 10. This CDR3 comprises 18 residues. The CDR3 bases are TGTGCCAGCAGTTTCTCCGGGACAGGGGGAATAGGCACAGATACGCAGTATTTT. This encodes CASSFSGTGGIGTDTQYF.

This clonotype was seen a few times. The chain combines TRBV13 with TRBJ1-2, with a possible D match to TRBD1 (6 bases). Per the germline V gene, CDR1 is PRHDT and CDR2 is FYEKMQ (reference sequence). V was cut by 0 bases and J by 12 bases, with 14 bases left in between. The CDR3 has 13 amino acids. The CDR3 DNA sequence: TGTGCCAGCAGCTTAGGGAGATATGCAGGGGACACCTTC. It yields the protein CASSLGRYAGDTF.

This clonotype was counted only a few times. The J gene is TRBJ1-6, the V gene TRBV7-6; D gene unclear. Germline CDR1 is SGHVS and CDR2 is FNYEAQ. CDR3 length: 13 residues. Between the trimmed V and J ends, which lost 2 bases and 7 bases, there was a span of 6 bases. The CDR3 DNA reads TGTGCCAGCAGCTTAACGGGAAATTCACCCCTCCACTTT. This sequence encodes CASSLTGNSPLHF.

In its sample, this clonotype is large (0.1 to 1%). The rearrangement uses TRBV9 and TRBJ2-7; TRBD1 might be the D (5 bases). The CDR3 length is 15 residues. Germline V gene lookup returns CDR1 SGDLS and CDR2 YYNGEE. Trimming took 1 base from V and 0 from J, leaving 11 bases between them. CDR3 amino acids: CASSVTGSGSYEQYF. The CDR3 bases are TGTGCCAGCAGCGTAACAGGCTCGGGCTCCTACGAGCAGTACTTC.

The V and J genes are TRBV7-6 and TRBJ2-3; 10 bases are shared with TRBD1. This CDR3 spans 16 amino acids. CDR1 SGHVS and CDR2 FNYEAQ come from the germline V gene. The J segment lost 0 bases and the V segment lost 5 bases, leaving 5 bases of the junction unmatched. The CDR3 region has the DNA TGTGCCAGCAGCCCGAGGGGACAGGGGAGCACAGATACGCAGTATTTT. This encodes CASSPRGQGSTDTQYF.

This clonotype has more than one count but fewer than ten. The chain uses TRBV29-1 and TRBJ2-3; no clear D. V lost 2 bases, J lost 12 bases, and 15 bases lay in between. CDR3 length: 12 amino acids. Germline V gene sequence: CDR1 SQVTM, CDR2 ANQGSEA. CDR3 bases: TGCAGCGTTGAATTGGTGGGGATGGCACAGTATTTT. It translates to CSVELVGMAQYF.

CDR3 amino acids: CSARPRGGASTDTQYF. CDR3 nucleotides: TGCAGTGCTCGCCCCAGGGGCGGGGCAAGCACAGATACGCAGTATTTT. The V gene is TRBV20-1, the J gene TRBJ2-3; D may match TRBD1 or TRBD2 (6 bases each). The CDR3 is 16 residues long. Germline V gives CDR1 DFQATT, CDR2 SNEGSKA (reference sequence). V was shortened by 5 bases and J by 0 bases, with 18 bases between the two germline ends.

As DNA, the CDR3 is TGTGCCAGCAGCCCGTTCTCTTATGGCTACACCTTC. This encodes CASSPFSYGYTF. V and J are TRBV12-3 or TRBV12-4 and TRBJ1-2; D call uncertain. The CDR3 is 12 amino acids. The germline V and J ends were trimmed by 6 bases and 5 bases, with 10 bases remaining between them.

This clonotype was observed once. The chain combines TRBV12-3 or TRBV12-4 with TRBJ2-7, with TRBD1 matching 8 bases. The CDR3 totals 18 residues. J was trimmed by 3 bases and V by 1 base; bases with no gene match: 14. For the CDR3, the DNA is TGTGCCAGCAGTTTAGAGGGACAGGACCCGTTCCTCTACTACGAGCAGTACTTC. Encoded protein: CASSLEGQDPFLYYEQYF.

This clonotype came up a few times. This rearrangement joins TRBV11-2 to TRBJ2-3; 7 nucleotides agree with TRBD1. J gave up 4 bases and V 5 bases, and 6 bases lay outside the gene matches. Germline loops: CDR1 SGHAT, CDR2 FQNNGV. This CDR3 comprises 14 residues. The DNA of the CDR3 is TGTGCCAGCAGCATAGGGGGCGACCCAGATACGCAGTATTTT. Translation gives CASSIGGDPDTQYF.

J is TRBJ2-1 and V is TRBV15; D possibly matches TRBD1 or TRBD2 (5 bases each). CDR1 is LNHNV, CDR2 YYDKDF, per germline (reference sequence). V dropped 5 bases and J dropped 0 bases, with 17 bases sitting between them. CDR3 length equals 17 residues. The CDR3 DNA follows: TGTGCCACCAGCGGGAGAGGTTCCCAGGGCTCCTACAATGAGCAGTTCTTC. As protein: CATSGRGSQGSYNEQFF.

V usage is TRBV20-1 and J usage is TRBJ2-7; D is uncertain. CDR1 DFQATT and CDR2 SNEGSKA come from the germline V gene (reference sequence). The V and J ends lost 1 base and 2 bases respectively, with 9 bases between them. The CDR3 runs to 13 residues. The CDR3 loop is CSARVGTPYEQYF. In DNA, the CDR3 is TGCAGTGCTAGAGTAGGTACGCCCTACGAGCAGTACTTC.

V usage is TRBV7-9 and J usage is TRBJ2-1, with 9 bases that match TRBD1. V was pared by 2 bases and J by 5 bases, with 4 bases of the junction left unmatched. The CDR3 contains 15 residues. Germline CDR1 and CDR2: SEHNR and FQNEAQ (reference sequence). The CDR3 sequence: CASSLMGQGHNEQFF. DNA of the CDR3: TGTGCCAGCAGCTTAATGGGACAGGGACACAATGAGCAGTTCTTC.

The chain uses TRBV6-1 and TRBJ2-7, with a possible D match to TRBD2 (5 bases). This CDR3 is built from 11 residues. V shed 5 bases and J shed 8 bases, with 10 bases lying between them. CDR1 and CDR2 (germline): MNHNS, SASEGT. CDR3 region: CASSTRGKQYF. Here the CDR3 DNA reads TGTGCCAGCAGTACCCGGGGAAAGCAGTACTTC.

The DNA of the CDR3 is TGTGCCAGCAGTGCAGGGGGGAATGAGCAGTTCTTC. Protein product: CASSAGGNEQFF. This sequence joins TRBV6-1 and TRBJ2-1; maybe TRBD1 (7 bases). The germline V gene has CDR1 MNHNS and CDR2 SASEGT. The CDR3 has 12 amino acids. V lost 4 bases to trimming and J lost 7 bases, with 8 bases between them.